The 10 T cell receptor beta chains below were found in one sample sequenced in a study of T cell repertoires in cytomegalovirus infection. No antigen is known for these receptors. Using its own MiXCR run on the reads, TCRdb lists one record per CDR3 protein. Among some 800,000 distinct CDR3 sequences listed, under 35% were seen once. The material sequenced was cultured CD8+ T cells from PBMCs, taken from culture after CMV antigen stimulation. The receptors derive from a human donor in good health (CMV status not recorded). Some clones in this sample may be carry-over from other donors' samples.

This clonotype was seen only a few times. CDR3 sequence (DNA): TGCAGCGTTGAAACCCCCCCGGGTCCAGGAGAGACCCAGTACTTC. Translation: CSVETPPGPGETQYF. V gene TRBV29-1 combines with J gene TRBJ2-5, with no clear D. The CDR3 is made up of 15 amino acids. Germline V gene lookup returns CDR1 SQVTM and CDR2 ANQGSEA. The ends were cut back, 2 bases at V and 4 bases at J, with 17 bases in the middle.

This clonotype was observed once. The V gene is TRBV6-6, the J gene TRBJ2-7; 8 positions match TRBD1. After removal of 5 bases from V and 5 bases from J, the junction contained 8 bases not matched to a gene. Germline loops: CDR1 MNHNY, CDR2 SVGAGI (reference sequence). This CDR3 comprises 14 residues. The CDR3 DNA reads TGTGCCAGCAGTCTGGGGTTGGACAGGGACGAGCAGTACGTC. Protein sequence: CASSLGLDRDEQYV.

Only a few counts were recorded for this clonotype. The gene calls are TRBV6-1 and TRBJ2-6; D unresolved. Per germline, CDR1 MNHNS and CDR2 SASEGT. This CDR3 region has 17 residues. V dropped 9 bases and J dropped 0 bases, with 18 bases sitting between them. CDR3 protein: CARAGTAPSSGANVLTF. The CDR3 nucleotides are TGTGCCAGGGCAGGCACGGCACCCTCCTCTGGGGCCAACGTCCTGACTTTC.

Turning to this clonotype: The junction shows a germline mismatch at one end, possibly a read error. V usage is TRBV27 and J usage is TRBJ2-7; D uncertain. This CDR3 is built from 13 residues. Germline CDR1 and CDR2: MNHEY and SMNVEV (reference sequence). CDR3 DNA sequence: TGTGTCAGCAGTTTATACAGTTCCTACGAGCAGTACTTC. Protein: CVSSLYSSYEQYF.

In its sample, this clonotype was seen a few times. The CDR3 sequence: CASSIPTVDGDHEQFF. The CDR3 DNA reads TGTGCCAGTAGTATCCCCACCGTCGATGGGGACCATGAGCAGTTCTTC. V is TRBV19 and J is TRBJ2-1; D may match TRBD1 or TRBD2 (5 bases each). The germline gives CDR1 LNHDA, CDR2 SQIVND (reference sequence). The V gene lost 3 bases and the J gene lost 8 bases, with 20 bases spanning the gap. The CDR3 loop spans 16 amino acids.

The chain's CDR3 is CATSRDKGNPVNYGYTF. The CDR3 nucleotides read TGTGCCACCAGCAGAGATAAGGGAAACCCGGTTAACTATGGCTACACCTTC. The V and J genes are TRBV15 and TRBJ1-2; no firm D call. The CDR3 is made up of 17 amino acids. Germline V CDR1 and CDR2: LNHNV, YYDKDF (reference sequence). Between the trimmed V and J ends, which lost 0 bases and 1 base, there was a span of 15 bases.

In its sample, this clonotype was seen a few times. The rearrangement uses TRBV27 and TRBJ1-2, with D unclear. Germline V lookup: CDR1 MNHEY, CDR2 SMNVEV (reference sequence). This CDR3 comprises 14 residues. Deletions cut 3 bases from V and 4 bases from J, with 12 bases between. The chain's CDR3 is CASSFNSPSYGYTF. In DNA form, the CDR3 reads TGTGCCAGCAGTTTTAACTCTCCGTCCTATGGCTACACCTTC.

This clonotype turned up a few times. The chain couples TRBV27 to TRBJ2-1; 12 bases align to TRBD2. Germline assignment: CDR1 MNHEY and CDR2 SMNVEV (reference sequence). Trimming took 5 bases from V and 6 from J; bases not matched to a gene: 8. This CDR3 region has 16 residues. CDR3 sequence: CASSRTSGNFGNEQFF. DNA for the CDR3: TGTGCCAGCAGTAGGACTAGCGGGAACTTCGGCAATGAGCAGTTCTTC.

V and J are TRBV7-2 and TRBJ2-2; D may be TRBD2 (7 bases). This CDR3 has 16 amino acids. Trimming stripped 1 base from V and 4 bases from J, with 13 bases between. The V gene's germline CDR1 is SGHTA and CDR2 FQGNSA. The CDR3: CASSLDEGGRTGELFF. The CDR3 region has the DNA TGTGCCAGCAGCTTAGATGAGGGGGGGCGCACCGGGGAGCTGTTTTTT. The entire variable domain, with the rest obtained from reference TRBV7-2 and TRBJ2-2, is as follows: GAGVSQSPSNKVTEKGKDVELRCDPISGHTALYWYRQSLGQGLEFLIYFQGNSAPDKSGLPSDRFSAERTGGSVSTLTIQRTQQEDSAVYLCASSLDEGGRTGELFFGEGSRLTVL.

This clonotype was counted a few times. The J gene is TRBJ1-6, the V gene TRBV27; unclear D gene. The V gene lost 10 bases and the J gene lost 2 bases, with 12 bases spanning the gap. CDR3 length: 14 residues. CDR1 and CDR2 from the germline V gene are MNHEY and SMNVEV (reference sequence). The CDR3 is CATANGAYNSPLHF. DNA for the CDR3: TGTGCCACCGCTAACGGGGCCTATAATTCACCCCTCCACTTT.